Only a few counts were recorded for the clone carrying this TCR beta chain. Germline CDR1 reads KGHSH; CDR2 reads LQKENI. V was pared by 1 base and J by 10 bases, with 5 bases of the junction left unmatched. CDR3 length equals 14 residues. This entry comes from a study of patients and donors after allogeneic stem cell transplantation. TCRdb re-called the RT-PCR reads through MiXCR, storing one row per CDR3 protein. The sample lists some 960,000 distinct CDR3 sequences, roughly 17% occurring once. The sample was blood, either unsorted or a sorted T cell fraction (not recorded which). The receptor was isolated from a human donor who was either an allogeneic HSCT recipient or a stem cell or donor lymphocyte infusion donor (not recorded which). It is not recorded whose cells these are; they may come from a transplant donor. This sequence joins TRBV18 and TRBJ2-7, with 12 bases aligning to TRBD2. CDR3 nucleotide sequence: TGTGCCAGCTCACCACGACTAGCGGGAGTCGAACAGTACTTC. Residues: CASSPRLAGVEQYF.